This T cell receptor beta chain was captured by sequencing in a study of blood T cell repertoires in COVID-19. Study-wide context: PBMCs, B-cell-depleted T cells, or T cells were the source of the cDNA or gDNA that made up the material.

In the authors' workflow: Amplification with reference gene primers provided the estimates of nucleated cell counts. Assay used: immunoSEQ multiplex PCR; TCRdb lists only in-frame clones, some missing. V, J and clone size were drawn from that table, and D and trimming were deduced from the DNA. The sample contains about 50,000 clones, 85% to 90% of which appear only once. Patients in Seattle were enrolled during active infection, then followed longitudinally. CDR1 is SGHDN and CDR2 is FVKESK in the germline V gene. V gave up 0 bases and J gave up 5 bases; unmatched junction bases: 9. The CDR3 is made up of 16 amino acids.

Specimen: peripheral blood. V gene TRBV14 combines with J gene TRBJ1-2; 7 nucleotides match TRBD1. The sequence came from a woman of 80 years or more with COVID-19, enrolled during active disease. CDR3 region: CASSQDNWTGGYGYTF. CDR3 sequence (DNA): TGTGCCAGCAGCCAAGATAACTGGACAGGAGGGTATGGCTACACCTTC.